This entry lists 10 T cell receptor beta chains sequenced from one sample in a study of regulatory T cells (dated by TCRdb to 2016 to 2018). Library method: the immunoSEQ multiplex PCR assay. The multiplex PCR used 52 forward TRBV primers and 13 reverse TRBJ primers, with assay-based and computational corrections for amplification bias. TCRdb carries this immuneACCESS record with in-frame sequences only. Its versions omit some clonotypes, under half of them owing to an unresolved V gene in the studies checked, with the rest unexplained. The sample table lists around 15,000 clones, more than 90% of them with a count of one. 32% of the sample belongs to the ten largest clones. Sequenced input: CD8+ T cells sorted from blood. These receptors were collected from a person between 18 and 30 years old with CD3G deficiency.

The rearrangement links TRBV18 to TRBJ2-1; weak D call: TRBD2 (5 bases). V shed 3 bases and J shed 2 bases, with 11 bases lying between them. CDR3 length: 15 residues. Germline CDR1 KGHSH, CDR2 LQKENI. The DNA for the CDR3 is TGTGCCAGCTCACCCGGGGAGTTGGCCTACAATGAGCAGTTCTTC. It encodes CASSPGELAYNEQFF.

CDR3 bases: TGTGCCAGCAGCCCAATAGCGGGATGGCAAGAGACCCAGTACTTC. Residues: CASSPIAGWQETQYF. The genes are TRBV7-6 and TRBJ2-5, with TRBD2 identical over 8 bases. V shed 5 bases, J shed 2 bases, and the junction held 7 bases outside the gene matches. The CDR3 loop spans 15 amino acids. Germline CDR1 SGHVS, CDR2 FNYEAQ.

This chain links TRBV5-6 with TRBJ2-1; no clear D gene. This CDR3 region has 16 residues. The V end was cut by 4 bases, the J end by 0 bases, with 14 bases between. Germline CDR1 SGHDT, CDR2 YYEEEE. The CDR3 DNA reads as TGTGCCAGCAGCCCCGGGCCGGGTAGCTCCTACAATGAGCAGTTCTTC. Amino acid sequence: CASSPGPGSSYNEQFF.

This chain joins TRBV9 and TRBJ1-1; possible D gene TRBD1, 5 bases. Looked up from germline, CDR1 is SGDLS and CDR2 is YYNGEE. The length of the CDR3 is 15 residues. V dropped 5 bases and J dropped 0 bases, with 14 bases sitting between them. This chain's CDR3 is CASSAEQGMNTEAFF. Here the CDR3 DNA reads TGTGCCAGCAGTGCGGAGCAGGGAATGAACACTGAAGCTTTCTTT.

V is TRBV28 and J is TRBJ2-7; the match to TRBD1 covers 12 bases. The ends lost 4 bases at V and 7 bases at J; junction bases unmatched: 11. Germline CDR1 MDHEN, CDR2 SYDVKM. This CDR3 is 16 amino acids long. CDR3 DNA sequence: TGTGCCAGCAGTTCCCTGTCGGGACAGGGGGCGGGTGAGCAGTACTTC. It is translated as CASSSLSGQGAGEQYF.

The rearrangement joins TRBV2 to TRBJ1-2, with no clear D. The CDR3 runs 13 residues. Trimming cost V 4 bases and J 8 bases, with 14 bases left between them. Per the germline V gene, CDR1 is SNHLY and CDR2 is FYNNEI. CDR3 region: CASSAPGYSGYTF. The CDR3 region has the DNA TGTGCCAGCAGTGCACCCGGGTATTCGGGCTACACCTTC.

The genes are TRBV5-1 and TRBJ2-1; possible D gene TRBD2, 6 bases. Trimming removed 9 bases at V and 2 bases at J, with 15 bases between. The germline CDR1 and CDR2 sequences are SGHRS and YFSETQ. The CDR3 is 14 residues long. The CDR3 loop is CAIRTPGAYNEQFF. CDR3 coding DNA: TGCGCCATTCGGACCCCGGGAGCCTACAATGAGCAGTTCTTC.

The chain has TRBV28 and TRBJ2-7, with 7 bases fitting TRBD1. The germline V gene encodes CDR1 MDHEN and CDR2 SYDVKM. J gave up 4 bases and V 5 bases, and 5 bases lay outside the gene matches. The CDR3 sequence is 13 residues long. This CDR3 is CASSQPGGYEQYF. In nucleotides, the CDR3 is TGTGCCAGCAGTCAACCAGGGGGTTACGAGCAGTACTTC. Variable domain in full (rest from reference TRBV28 and TRBJ2-7): DVKVTQSSRYLVKRTGEKVFLECVQDMDHENMFWYRQDPGLGLRLIYFSYDVKMKEKGDIPEGYSVSREKKERFSLILESASTNQTSMYLCASSQPGGYEQYFGPGTRLTVT.

V gene TRBV2 combines with J gene TRBJ1-2; the match to TRBD1 covers 11 bases. Germline trimming cut 0 bases from V and 7 bases from J; bases unmatched to any gene: 10. This CDR3 region has 17 residues. Germline V CDR1 and CDR2: SNHLY, FYNNEI. CDR3 amino acids: CASSEAFGQGALFGYTF. The DNA for the CDR3 is TGTGCCAGCAGTGAAGCTTTCGGACAGGGGGCTCTCTTTGGCTACACCTTC.

The V call is TRBV5-6, the J call TRBJ2-7, with 9 bases matching TRBD1. The V gene end was trimmed by 4 bases and the J gene end by 2 bases; junction bases not matched to a gene: 4. The CDR3 has 14 residues. CDR1 and CDR2 from the germline V gene are SGHDT and YYEEEE. CDR3 in amino acids: CASSTGTGPYEQYF. CDR3 coding DNA: TGTGCCAGCAGCACCGGGACAGGGCCCTACGAGCAGTACTTC.